Reported below is one T cell receptor (beta chain). Mismatch with germline at one junction end may stem from a read error. The sample comes from a study of blood T cell repertoires in COVID-19. Across the whole study: The analysed material was cDNA or gDNA that came from T cells, B-cell-depleted T cells, or PBMCs.

The protocol was immunoSEQ multiplex PCR, while the TCRdb copy is restricted to in-frame clones and leaves out a portion. The sample lists 150,000 to 200,000 clones; 80% were seen once. The CDR3 totals 16 residues. The germline CDR1 and CDR2 sequences are SQVTM and ANQGSEA. Sequencing was performed on PBMCs or T cells enriched from blood (not recorded which). This sequence originates from a man aged 60-69 years who had been exposed to COVID-19. The chain combines TRBV29-1 with TRBJ2-5; D may be TRBD1 (6 bases). This CDR3 is CSVEGNTGRPQETQYF. The DNA for the CDR3 is TGCAGCGTGGAAGGCAACACAGGGAGACCGCAAGAGACCCAGTACTTC.